The sequence of this TCR beta chain was determined in a study of T cell responses to AZD1222 COVID-19 vaccine. Only in-frame clones appear in the TCRdb table, and some are missing; sequencing was by immunoSEQ multiplex PCR. The table records roughly 150,000 clones, roughly nine tenths of them present only once. This CDR3 is built from 12 residues. Germline CDR1 is MNHEY and CDR2 is SMNVEV (reference sequence). V was shortened by 6 bases and J by 7 bases, with 9 bases between the two germline ends. The material sequenced was peripheral blood, taken 28 days after the second AZD1222 dose. This TCR came from an adult who received the AZD1222 COVID-19 vaccine. V and J are TRBV27 and TRBJ2-2; D is ambiguous. The CDR3 sequence: CASSWGNGELFF. CDR3 in DNA: TGTGCCAGCAGCTGGGGAAACGGGGAGCTGTTTTTT.